The clone carrying this T cell receptor beta chain was detected ten times or more. This record comes from a study of T-cell reconstitution after alpha-beta-depleted transplantation in children. The library targeted TCRbeta and was prepared with unique molecular identifiers. From the PCR reads, TCRdb called clonotypes with MiXCR, one entry per CDR3 protein. The sample has over 200,000 distinct CDR3 sequences, about a tenth seen once. In germline, CDR1 is DFQATT, CDR2 SNEGSKA (reference sequence). CDR3 size: 14 residues. V was shortened by 0 bases and J by 4 bases, with 12 bases between the two germline ends.

This clonotype was obtained from a child younger than two with acute myeloid leukemia, due to receive a stem cell transplant. The sample was PBMCs, taken before TCRalphabeta/CD19-depleted stem cell transplant. The chain carries TRBV20-1 and TRBJ1-2; TRBD1 might be the D (6 bases). The CDR3 DNA is TGCAGTGCTAGAGAGACTTTGGACAGCTATGGCTACACCTTC. It is translated as CSARETLDSYGYTF.